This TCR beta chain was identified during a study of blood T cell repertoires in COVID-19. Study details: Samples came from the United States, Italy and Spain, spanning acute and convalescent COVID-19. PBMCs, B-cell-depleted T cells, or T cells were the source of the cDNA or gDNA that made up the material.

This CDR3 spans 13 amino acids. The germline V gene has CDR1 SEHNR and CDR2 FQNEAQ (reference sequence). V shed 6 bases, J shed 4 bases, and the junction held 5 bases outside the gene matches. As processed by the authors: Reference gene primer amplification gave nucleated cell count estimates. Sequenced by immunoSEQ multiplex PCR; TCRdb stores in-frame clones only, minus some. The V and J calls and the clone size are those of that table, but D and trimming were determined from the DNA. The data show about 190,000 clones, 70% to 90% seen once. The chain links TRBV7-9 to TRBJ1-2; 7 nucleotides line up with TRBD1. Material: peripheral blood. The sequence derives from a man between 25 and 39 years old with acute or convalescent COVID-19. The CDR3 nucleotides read TGTGCCAGCAGAGTTGGGACAGCCTATGGCTACACCTTC. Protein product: CASRVGTAYGYTF.